These 26 T cell receptor beta chains were sequenced from one sample in a study of blood T cells in healthy people across ages. The authors ran a second PCR of 7 to 11 cycles using a sample-barcoded 5' primer and a J-beta primer mix. TCRdb itself ran the 5' RACE reads through MiXCR, one entry per CDR3 protein. The sample holds hundreds of thousands of distinct CDR3 sequences, roughly half seen once. Sequencing was carried out using blood. The receptors here all came from a woman of 80 years or more in good health.

This clonotype was recorded many times. The chain employs TRBV2 and TRBJ2-1, with no clear D. CDR3 length: 13 residues. Germline loops: CDR1 SNHLY, CDR2 FYNNEI. The V end was cut by 3 bases, the J end by 1 base, with 4 bases between. The CDR3 bases are TGTGCCAGCAGTGAGTCGTCCTACAATGAGCAGTTCTTC. As protein: CASSESSYNEQFF.

Remarks on this clonotype: A much larger clone lies a single base off, so this may be a read error. This chain links TRBV5-1 with TRBJ2-5, with 7 positions matching TRBD2. CDR1 SGHRS and CDR2 YFSETQ come from the germline V gene. CDR3 length: 19 amino acids. With 0 bases clipped from V and 6 bases from J, the junction kept 20 bases outside the gene matches. The CDR3 loop reads CASSLEELARGPVYQTQYF. For the CDR3, the DNA is TGCGCCAGCAGCTTGGAGGAACTAGCGAGAGGGCCGGTGTATCAGACCCAGTACTTC. Supplemented by reference TRBV5-1 and TRBJ2-5, the full variable domain reads KAGVTQTPRYLIKTRGQQVTLSCSPISGHRSVSWYQQTPGQGLQFLFEYFSETQRNKGNFPGRFSGRQFSNSRSEMNVSTLELGDSALYLCASSLEELARGPVYQTQYFGPGTRLLVL.

In regard to this clonotype: Since a much larger clone is just one base distant, this may be a read error. V and J are TRBV6-5 and TRBJ2-3; weak D call: TRBD1 (6 bases). The CDR3 loop spans 15 amino acids. The germline V gene has CDR1 MNHEY and CDR2 SVGAGI. The CDR3, as DNA: TGTGCCAACAGTTTCAACAGGGATCACACAGATACGCAGTATTTT. Protein: CANSFNRDHTDTQYF.

The genes are TRBV7-3 and TRBJ2-5; D might be TRBD1 or TRBD2, each matching 5 bases. The CDR3 spans 14 residues. Trimming removed 4 bases at V and 3 bases at J, with 12 bases between. The germline V gene encodes CDR1 SGHTA and CDR2 FQGTGA. Written as DNA, the CDR3 is TGTGCCAGCAGCTCCGACGGGGCCGAAGAGACCCAGTACTTC. This sequence encodes CASSSDGAEETQYF.

The chain employs TRBV12-3 or TRBV12-4 and TRBJ1-2, with TRBD1 matching 9 bases. This CDR3 has 15 amino acids. The V gene end was trimmed by 5 bases and the J gene end by 4 bases; junction bases not matched to a gene: 8. CDR3 DNA: TGTGCCAGCAGTCATACAGGGGGCGCAGGCTATGGCTACACCTTC. Translating gives CASSHTGGAGYGYTF.

The chain links TRBV6-6 to TRBJ2-7; TRBD2 might be the D (5 bases). CDR3 length equals 10 residues. The germline CDR1 and CDR2 sequences are MNHNY and SVGAGI (reference sequence). With 8 bases removed from V and 7 bases from J, the gap between germline ends came to 9 bases. Written as DNA, the CDR3 is TGTGCCAGCCGTCCGGGAGAGCAGTACTTC. Amino acid sequence: CASRPGEQYF.

The J gene is TRBJ1-2, the V gene TRBV7-6, with D unresolved. V was clipped by 1 base and J by 6 bases, with 6 bases between them. This CDR3 contains 12 residues. From germline, CDR1 is SGHVS and CDR2 FNYEAQ. The CDR3 DNA reads as TGTGCCAGCAGCTTAGTAGGCCATGGCTACACCTTC. Its translation: CASSLVGHGYTF.

About this clonotype: A much larger clone lies one base from this, so it may be a read error. The chain combines TRBV30 with TRBJ1-1; D remains unclear. The CDR3 runs to 9 residues. Germline CDR1 GTSNPN, CDR2 SVGIG (reference sequence). The CDR3 nucleotides read TGTGTCTTAAACACTGAAGCTTTCTTT. It specifies CVLNTEAFF. The whole variable domain, filled in from reference TRBV30 and TRBJ1-1, reads SQTIHQWPATLVQPVGSPLSLECTVEGTSNPNLYWYRQAAGRGLQLLFYSVGIGQISSEVPQNLSASRPQDRQFILSSKKLLLSDSGFYLCVLNTEAFFGQGTRLTVV.

This chain connects TRBV20-1 to TRBJ1-5; a possible D gene is TRBD1 (6 bases). Looked up from germline, CDR1 is DFQATT and CDR2 is SNEGSKA (reference sequence). The CDR3 has 14 residues. The V end lost 1 base, the J end lost 5 bases, and 12 bases lay between the germline ends. This chain's CDR3 is CSARGGGGDQPQHF. CDR3 nucleotide sequence: TGCAGTGCTAGAGGAGGGGGGGGCGATCAGCCCCAGCATTTT.

The chain combines TRBV20-1 with TRBJ2-3, with 8 bases fitting TRBD2. The CDR3 totals 16 residues. Germline V gene data show CDR1 as DFQATT and CDR2 as SNEGSKA (reference sequence). V dropped 3 bases and J dropped 6; count of bases not matched to a gene: 14. CDR3 nucleotide sequence: TGCAGTGCTAGTATTCCCGGGACTAGTGGTCTGGATACGCAGTATTTT. Amino acids: CSASIPGTSGLDTQYF.

On this clonotype itself: Compared with germline, one end of the junction differs, possibly owing to a read error. This sequence joins TRBV5-1 and TRBJ2-1; tentatively, D is TRBD2 (5 bases). The CDR3 has 15 residues. Germline CDR1 reads SGHRS; CDR2 reads YFSETQ. This CDR3 is CASGIGLTPYNEQFF. The CDR3 DNA follows: TGTGCCAGCGGCATCGGACTTACCCCCTACAATGAGCAGTTCTTC.

The rearrangement uses TRBV29-1 and TRBJ2-5, with 8 bases that match TRBD1. The CDR3 is made up of 15 amino acids. With V trimmed by 0 bases and J by 9 bases, 12 bases remained unmatched. The germline CDR1 and CDR2 sequences are SQVTM and ANQGSEA. CDR3 in DNA: TGCAGCGTTGAAGATGGGGACAGGTACCAGGAGGCCCAGTACTTC. Amino acids: CSVEDGDRYQEAQYF.

Of note for this clonotype: A much larger clone is a single base away; this may be a read error. The chain links TRBV7-9 to TRBJ2-4; D remains ambiguous. This CDR3 spans 15 amino acids. Germline V gives CDR1 SEHNR, CDR2 FQNEAQ (reference sequence). V lost 4 bases and J lost 13, with 23 bases in between. The CDR3 sequence: CASSYLRGPYNEQYF. CDR3 bases: TGTGCCAGCAGCTATCTTCGAGGCCCTTACAATGAGCAGTACTTC.

The chain recombines TRBV28 with TRBJ2-7, with D possibly TRBD2 on 5 matching bases. Germline assignment: CDR1 MDHEN and CDR2 SYDVKM. The germline V and J ends were trimmed by 2 bases and 3 bases, with 11 bases remaining between them. The CDR3 covers 14 residues. CDR3 sequence reads: CASSLPQGGYEQYF. CDR3 nucleotide sequence: TGTGCCAGCAGTTTACCCCAAGGAGGCTACGAGCAGTACTTC. The full variable domain, completed using reference TRBV28 and TRBJ2-7, is DVKVTQSSRYLVKRTGEKVFLECVQDMDHENMFWYRQDPGLGLRLIYFSYDVKMKEKGDIPEGYSVSREKKERFSLILESASTNQTSMYLCASSLPQGGYEQYFGPGTRLTVT.

V gene TRBV6-4 combines with J gene TRBJ1-5; D perhaps matches TRBD1 (6 bases). This CDR3 region has 18 residues. V was pared by 5 bases and J by 7 bases, with 27 bases between. Germline CDR1 and CDR2: MRHNA and SNTAGT. The DNA of the CDR3 is TGTGCCAGCAGTCCAACCGGGACAATCCCCTATAGTAGGCAGCCCCAGCATTTT. This translates into CASSPTGTIPYSRQPQHF.

The V gene is TRBV2, the J gene TRBJ2-1, with D perhaps TRBD2 (5 bases). There are 12 residues in the CDR3. Germline V gene sequence: CDR1 SNHLY, CDR2 FYNNEI. V dropped 0 bases and J dropped 13 bases, with 10 bases sitting between them. The CDR3 region has the DNA TGTGCCAGCAGTGAAGCGAGGGAGACCCAGTTCTTC. Its protein product is CASSEARETQFF. The full variable domain, with the rest looked up from reference TRBV2 and TRBJ2-1, is EPEVTQTPSHQVTQMGQEVILRCVPISNHLYFYWYRQILGQKVEFLVSFYNNEISEKSEIFDDQFSVERPDGSNFTLKIRSTKLEDSAMYFCASSEARETQFFGPGTRLTVL.

This clonotype was counted ten times or more. The chain combines TRBV30 with TRBJ2-3; 8 nucleotides align to TRBD2. With V trimmed by 0 bases and J by 4 bases, 9 bases remained unmatched. The germline gives CDR1 GTSNPN, CDR2 SVGIG (reference sequence). The CDR3 runs to 16 residues. The CDR3 DNA reads TGTGCCTGGAGTGTGGCCAGCGGGAGTGGGGCAGATACGCAGTATTTT. This codes for CAWSVASGSGADTQYF.

A remark on this clonotype: A much larger clone lies a single base off, so this may be a read error. The chain is built from TRBV20-1 and TRBJ2-1; 9 positions match TRBD1. This CDR3 has 14 amino acids. Germline V CDR1 and CDR2: DFQATT, SNEGSKA (reference sequence). V trimming: 6 bases; J trimming: 12 bases; junction bases outside the gene matches: 15. The CDR3 loop reads CSAPASGQGMSQFF. The CDR3, as DNA: TGCAGTGCACCCGCATCGGGACAGGGAATGTCGCAGTTCTTC.

This clonotype was observed many times. The CDR3 sequence is CASRGQGNQPQHF. CDR3 sequence (DNA): TGTGCCAGCAGAGGACAGGGGAATCAGCCCCAGCATTTT. This rearrangement joins TRBV6-5 to TRBJ1-5, with 9 positions matching TRBD1. Trimming cost V 6 bases and J 4 bases; bases outside gene matches: 1. The CDR3 consists of 13 residues. Germline CDR1 reads MNHEY; CDR2 reads SVGAGI.

This chain joins TRBV20-1 and TRBJ1-2; 7 positions match TRBD1. After removal of 3 bases from V and 7 bases from J, the junction contained 14 bases not matched to a gene. CDR3 length equals 15 residues. Per the germline V gene, CDR1 is DFQATT and CDR2 is SNEGSKA (reference sequence). The CDR3 coding sequence is TGCAGTGCTAGTGACCGGGACAGTGAAAGCCGTGGCTACACCTTC. Translated: CSASDRDSESRGYTF.

In its sample, this clonotype was seen once. V usage is TRBV14 and J usage is TRBJ2-1, with D possibly being TRBD2 (7 bases). This CDR3 has 15 residues. With 6 bases removed from V and 9 bases from J, the gap between germline ends came to 21 bases. Germline V lookup: CDR1 SGHDN, CDR2 FVKESK. The CDR3 is CASSATGGGPSEQFF. The CDR3 region has the DNA TGTGCCAGCAGTGCTACGGGGGGCGGACCAAGTGAGCAGTTCTTC. Based on the CDR3 plus reference TRBV14 and TRBJ2-1, the full variable domain is EAGVTQFPSHSVIEKGQTVTLRCDPISGHDNLYWYRRVMGKEIKFLLHFVKESKQDESGMPNNRFLAERTGGTYSTLKVQPAELEDSGVYFCASSATGGGPSEQFFGPGTRLTVL.

The J gene is TRBJ2-5, the V gene TRBV20-1; D perhaps matches TRBD2 (6 bases). The CDR3 spans 14 residues. V lost 1 base to trimming and J lost 11 bases, with 20 bases between them. Germline-derived CDR1 and CDR2 are DFQATT and SNEGSKA (reference sequence). The CDR3 DNA reads as TGCAGTGCTAGAGGGCCTAGCGAAAGAGGAGGGCAGTACTTC. Residues: CSARGPSERGGQYF.

This clonotype showed up many times. The V and J genes are TRBV25-1 and TRBJ2-1; 10 nucleotides match TRBD2. Germline CDR1 and CDR2: MGHDK and SYGVNS. The CDR3 covers 16 residues. J gave up 4 bases and V 3 bases, and 6 bases lay outside the gene matches. CDR3 DNA: TGTGCCAGCAGTGAGCTAGCGGGAGTTATATACAATGAGCAGTTCTTC. This translates into CASSELAGVIYNEQFF.

Points on this clonotype: A single base separates this from a much larger clone, so it may be a read error. The J gene is TRBJ2-1, the V gene TRBV5-1, with no clear D. Trimming took off 3 bases at V and 2 bases at J, with 6 bases between the two ends. The CDR3 covers 13 residues. Germline V gives CDR1 SGHRS, CDR2 YFSETQ. CDR3 protein: CASSSEPYNEQFF. In DNA, the CDR3 is TGCGCCAGCAGCTCGGAACCCTACAATGAGCAGTTCTTC.

This clonotype was recorded at least ten times. V is TRBV5-1 and J is TRBJ2-7; no firm D call. Germline CDR1 is SGHRS and CDR2 is YFSETQ. There are 12 residues in the CDR3. V dropped 0 bases and J dropped 7 bases, with 8 bases sitting between them. DNA of the CDR3: TGCGCCAGCAGCTTGGACTGGGGAGAGCAGTACTTC. Protein product: CASSLDWGEQYF.

This clonotype was observed at least ten times. V usage is TRBV27 and J usage is TRBJ2-7; D is unclear. V lost 2 bases and J 3 bases, leaving 14 bases between the germline ends. Looked up from germline, CDR1 is MNHEY and CDR2 is SMNVEV (reference sequence). The CDR3 is 15 amino acids. CDR3 region: CASSLEPRQSYEQYF. The CDR3, as DNA: TGTGCCAGCAGTTTAGAACCCCGGCAGAGCTACGAGCAGTACTTC.